In its sample, the clone carrying this T cell receptor (beta chain) was seen once. These data come from a study of T cell changes during pregnancy in multiple sclerosis. TCRdb keeps only in-frame clones here, not all; method: immunoSEQ multiplex PCR. The sample yields tens of thousands of clones, around 90% seen once. In germline, CDR1 is LNHNV, CDR2 YYDKDF (reference sequence). The CDR3 is made up of 15 amino acids. Unmatched junction bases numbered 8, after V lost 7 bases and J lost 5 bases. The chain combines TRBV15 with TRBJ1-5; 10 bases align to TRBD1. The receptor comes from a female donor with multiple sclerosis, enrolled in a pregnancy study. The input for sequencing was CD8+ T cells from peripheral blood mononuclear cells, taken before pregnancy. In nucleotides, the CDR3 is TGTGCCACCAACAAAGACAGGGGGCAGGATCAGCCCCAGCATTTT. Translating gives CATNKDRGQDQPQHF.